Given below is one T cell receptor (beta chain) in context. What it binds is not known. A much larger clone lies one base from this, so it may be a read error. The entry originates in a study of Graves' ophthalmopathy and Graves' hyperthyroidism. Overall study results and limits: Blood was where most expanded thyroid clonotypes above 0.001 frequency also turned up.

Beta-chain TCR CDR3 regions were amplified from RNA transcripts. RT-PCR in the first round used HTBI primers; a second-round multiplex PCR followed. TCRdb processed the multiplex PCR reads anew with MiXCR; each CDR3 protein has one entry. This table holds around 340,000 distinct CDR3 sequences, about 17% found once. Per germline, CDR1 LGHNA and CDR2 YSLEER. V dropped 0 bases and J dropped 3 bases, with 15 bases sitting between them. The CDR3 is 17 amino acids. The receptor was isolated from an adult man with Graves' ophthalmopathy. The chain combines TRBV4-3 with TRBJ1-3, with D unresolved. Material: peripheral blood. The CDR3 region has the DNA TGCGCCAGCAGCCAAGACGAAGGTTCGTTTTGTGGAAACACCATATATTTT. As protein: CASSQDEGSFCGNTIYF.